This entry lists 24 T cell receptor beta chains sequenced from one sample in a study of beta chain features in type 1 diabetes. The entirety of the isolated RNA underwent reverse transcription, so expressed TCRB transcripts were sequenced. Clones were read by immunoSEQ multiplex PCR, and TCRdb kept only the in-frame ones, dropping some. Among 400,000 to 500,000 clones listed, about 15% were seen once. The sequenced material came from naive CD4+ T cells from blood. These receptors came from a man aged 25-40 years in good health.

This clone has a handful of counts. The rearrangement links TRBV25-1 to TRBJ1-1; 8 nucleotides agree with TRBD1. The CDR3 sequence is 15 residues long. The V gene end was trimmed by 4 bases and the J gene end by 4 bases; junction bases not matched to a gene: 8. CDR1 is MGHDK and CDR2 is SYGVNS in the germline V gene. Written as DNA, the CDR3 is TGTGCCAGCAGTGGTGGACAGGGTAGAAGCACTGAAGCTTTCTTT. Residues: CASSGGQGRSTEAFF.

In this sample, this clone turned up a few times. The chain employs TRBV4-1 and TRBJ1-2; no definite D call. Looked up from germline, CDR1 is MGHRA and CDR2 is YSYEKL. V lost 1 base, J lost 7 bases, and 7 bases lay in between. The CDR3 totals 12 residues. The CDR3 region has the DNA TGCGCCAGCAGCCAAGGAGTAGGTGGCTACACCTTC. Protein sequence: CASSQGVGGYTF.

The chain carries TRBV27 and TRBJ2-7, with D uncertain. The length of the CDR3 is 11 residues. Germline V gene sequence: CDR1 MNHEY, CDR2 SMNVEV (reference sequence). Trimming took off 5 bases at V and 4 bases at J, with 6 bases between the two ends. CDR3 amino acids: CASSDLYEQYF. As DNA, the CDR3 is TGTGCCAGCAGTGACCTTTACGAGCAGTACTTC.

Only a few counts were recorded for this clone. This chain links TRBV5-4 with TRBJ1-1, with no clear D. Trimming stripped 0 bases from V and 3 bases from J, with 12 bases between. Germline V gene data show CDR1 as SGHNT and CDR2 as YYREEE (reference sequence). This CDR3 is 15 amino acids long. The CDR3 sequence: CASSLVSGMDTEAFF. CDR3 nucleotides: TGTGCCAGCAGCTTGGTGTCCGGGATGGACACTGAAGCTTTCTTT.

This clone was seen only a few times. This chain joins TRBV9 and TRBJ2-3, with a possible D match to TRBD1 (5 bases). This CDR3 is built from 18 residues. In germline, CDR1 is SGDLS, CDR2 YYNGEE. With 2 bases removed from V and 1 base from J, the gap between germline ends came to 20 bases. CDR3 residues: CASSVKPDSHTGTDTQYF. In DNA, the CDR3 is TGTGCCAGCAGCGTCAAGCCCGACAGTCACACAGGCACAGATACGCAGTATTTT.

This clone was detected a few times. The same CDR3 arises from other DNA sequences in this sample as well. The chain recombines TRBV4-3 with TRBJ1-4, with a tentative D call TRBD1 (6 bases). Germline V gene data show CDR1 as LGHNA and CDR2 as YSLEER. The CDR3 is made up of 15 amino acids. Trimming took off 1 base at V and 8 bases at J, with 14 bases between the two ends. Here the CDR3 reads CASSQGNRANEKLFF. As DNA, the CDR3 is TGCGCCAGCAGCCAAGGGAACAGGGCAAACGAAAAACTGTTTTTT.

This clone was picked up a small number of times. The chain links TRBV18 to TRBJ2-7; 7 nucleotides align to TRBD1. V was pared by 4 bases and J by 5 bases, with 11 bases of the junction left unmatched. The germline CDR1 and CDR2 sequences are KGHSH and LQKENI. This CDR3 is built from 15 residues. CDR3 in DNA: TGTGCCAGCTCACTTCTAACAGGGGACCTGGACGAGCAGTACTTC. The encoded protein is CASSLLTGDLDEQYF.

This clone was counted between two and nine times. The chain couples TRBV7-9 to TRBJ2-2, with 9 bases identical to TRBD1. The V gene's germline CDR1 is SEHNR and CDR2 FQNEAQ (reference sequence). V lost 5 bases, J lost 6 bases, and 7 bases stayed unmatched. The CDR3 has 15 residues. CDR3 DNA sequence: TGTGCCAGCAGCCCCGGGACAGGGATTTCCGGGGAGCTGTTTTTT. It specifies CASSPGTGISGELFF. Variable domain in full (rest from reference TRBV7-9 and TRBJ2-2): DTGVSQNPRHKITKRGQNVTFRCDPISEHNRLYWYRQTLGQGPEFLTYFQNEAQLEKSRLLSDRFSAERPKGSFSTLEIQRTEQGDSAMYLCASSPGTGISGELFFGEGSRLTVL.

The chain has TRBV4-2 and TRBJ2-1; 12 bases fit TRBD2. CDR3 length: 16 amino acids. Losses at the gene ends were 2 bases for V and 6 bases for J; bases not matched to a gene: 5. The germline V gene has CDR1 LGHNA and CDR2 YNFKEQ. CDR3 sequence: CASSQLLAGGFNEQFF. In nucleotides, the CDR3 is TGTGCCAGCAGCCAACTGCTAGCGGGGGGGTTCAATGAGCAGTTCTTC.

The rearrangement joins TRBV14 to TRBJ2-1, with 9 bases matching TRBD1. The CDR3 contains 18 residues. Germline lookup yields CDR1 SGHDN and CDR2 FVKESK. V lost 4 bases to trimming and J lost 1 base; unmatched junction nucleotides: 11. As DNA, the CDR3 is TGTGCCAGCAGCCCAATACCACCCGGGACAGGGTCCTACAATGAGCAGTTCTTC. It specifies CASSPIPPGTGSYNEQFF.

This clone was detected a few times. The gene calls are TRBV7-6 and TRBJ2-1; no reliable D call. Trimming removed 0 bases at V and 2 bases at J, with 14 bases between. Germline V gene lookup returns CDR1 SGHVS and CDR2 FNYEAQ. This CDR3 has 17 residues. CDR3 bases: TGTGCCAGCAGCTTAGCTCCGGACGGCGGCCCCTACAATGAGCAGTTCTTC. Amino acid sequence: CASSLAPDGGPYNEQFF.

The gene calls are TRBV9 and TRBJ2-1, with TRBD2 matching over 7 bases. CDR3 length: 17 amino acids. Germline-derived CDR1 and CDR2 are SGDLS and YYNGEE. The V and J ends lost 4 bases and 8 bases, in that order; junction bases with no gene match: 18. CDR3 DNA sequence: TGTGCCAGCAGCCCCCAAGGATTGGTAGCGGGCTCAGATGAGCAGTTCTTC. This gives the protein CASSPQGLVAGSDEQFF.

The chain uses TRBV4-1 and TRBJ2-7; 9 positions agree with TRBD2. Germline CDR1 MGHRA, CDR2 YSYEKL. J was trimmed by 3 bases and V by 0 bases; bases with no gene match: 9. This CDR3 spans 17 amino acids. The CDR3 reads CASSQDPTPAGGYEQYF. CDR3 coding DNA: TGCGCCAGCAGCCAAGATCCAACCCCAGCGGGGGGCTACGAGCAGTACTTC.

The chain uses TRBV9 and TRBJ2-5; either TRBD1 or TRBD2 may fit D (5 bases each). The germline V and J ends were trimmed by 3 bases and 1 base, with 10 bases remaining between them. This CDR3 spans 14 amino acids. CDR1 is SGDLS and CDR2 is YYNGEE in the germline V gene. CDR3 sequence: CASSGGRFQETQYF. The CDR3 bases are TGTGCCAGCAGCGGGGGACGGTTCCAAGAGACCCAGTACTTC.

The chain couples TRBV6-1 to TRBJ2-5; D is undetermined. V was trimmed by 1 base and J by 3 bases, leaving 9 bases between them. This CDR3 is 14 amino acids long. Germline V lookup: CDR1 MNHNS, CDR2 SASEGT. CDR3 bases: TGTGCCAGCAGTGAAGAGTACACCAAAGAGACCCAGTACTTC. It encodes CASSEEYTKETQYF.

This clone appeared a few times. The rearrangement links TRBV5-8 to TRBJ2-3; D is possibly TRBD2 (6 bases). Trimming left V 3 bases short and J 1 base short, with 12 bases between. Germline CDR1 reads SGHTS; CDR2 reads YDEGEE. This CDR3 has 15 residues. CDR3 amino acids: CASSSGGRGTDTQYF. The CDR3 nucleotides read TGTGCCAGCAGCTCCGGGGGAAGGGGCACAGATACGCAGTATTTT.

The chain uses TRBV2 and TRBJ1-1; D is uncertain. In germline, CDR1 is SNHLY, CDR2 FYNNEI. The CDR3 spans 10 residues. V gave up 5 bases and J gave up 5 bases, with 3 bases separating them. CDR3 sequence reads: CASSLTEAFF. CDR3 nucleotides: TGTGCCAGCAGTCTAACTGAAGCTTTCTTT. Using reference TRBV2 and TRBJ1-1 for the parts outside the CDR3, the full variable domain is EPEVTQTPSHQVTQMGQEVILRCVPISNHLYFYWYRQILGQKVEFLVSFYNNEISEKSEIFDDQFSVERPDGSNFTLKIRSTKLEDSAMYFCASSLTEAFFGQGTRLTVV.

This clone was recorded a few times. The chain employs TRBV7-5 and TRBJ1-2; the table's TRBD1 call for D was not verified on the DNA. TRBV7-5 is annotated as a pseudogene. The CDR3 is 15 amino acids. In DNA, the CDR3 is TGTGCCAGAAGCTTAGAAGGGGACAGTAACTATGGCTACACCTTC. The encoded protein is CARSLEGDSNYGYTF.

The rearrangement joins TRBV28 to TRBJ2-5; TRBD1 agrees at 7 bases. Germline lookup yields CDR1 MDHEN and CDR2 SYDVKM. There are 13 residues in the CDR3. Trimming cost V 7 bases and J 3 bases; bases outside gene matches: 5. CDR3 sequence reads: CASTPGTEETQYF. CDR3 bases: TGTGCCAGCACCCCAGGGACAGAAGAGACCCAGTACTTC.

This chain uses TRBV6-1 with TRBJ2-1; D remains ambiguous. The CDR3 spans 12 residues. From germline, CDR1 is MNHNS and CDR2 SASEGT. Deletions cut 6 bases from V and 6 bases from J, with 9 bases between. CDR3 sequence reads: CASSSLGNEQFF. CDR3 bases: TGTGCCAGCAGCTCGTTAGGCAATGAGCAGTTCTTC.

The rearrangement uses TRBV7-9 and TRBJ2-2; TRBD1 aligns across 9 bases. The CDR3 runs 16 residues. CDR1 is SEHNR, CDR2 FQNEAQ, per germline (reference sequence). The junction had 9 bases not matched to a gene; V was cut back by 6 bases and J by 4 bases. CDR3 amino acids: CASRHPGQGGTGELFF. The CDR3 DNA is TGTGCCAGCAGGCATCCGGGACAGGGTGGCACCGGGGAGCTGTTTTTT.

This clone appeared once. This chain joins TRBV14 and TRBJ1-1; D is unclear. Germline lookup yields CDR1 SGHDN and CDR2 FVKESK. Trimming pared 2 bases from V and 3 bases from J, leaving 7 bases between. The CDR3 is 13 residues long. CDR3 sequence reads: CASSQISDTEAFF. Written as DNA, the CDR3 is TGTGCCAGCAGCCAAATATCGGACACTGAAGCTTTCTTT.

V usage is TRBV28 and J usage is TRBJ2-2, with TRBD2 matching over 7 bases. V was pared by 5 bases and J by 4 bases, with 4 bases of the junction left unmatched. Germline V gene lookup returns CDR1 MDHEN and CDR2 SYDVKM. The CDR3 totals 14 residues. CDR3 residues: CASSPGGTTGELFF. CDR3 DNA: TGTGCCAGCAGTCCCGGGGGGACCACCGGGGAGCTGTTTTTT.

The rearrangement uses TRBV11-2 and TRBJ2-2; D might be TRBD2 (5 bases). CDR3 length: 15 residues. Germline V gene lookup returns CDR1 SGHAT and CDR2 FQNNGV. V gave up 4 bases and J gave up 6 bases, with 15 bases separating them. CDR3 sequence reads: CASSSQAGGSGELFF. The CDR3 coding sequence is TGTGCCAGCAGCTCCCAGGCAGGAGGTTCCGGGGAGCTGTTTTTT.